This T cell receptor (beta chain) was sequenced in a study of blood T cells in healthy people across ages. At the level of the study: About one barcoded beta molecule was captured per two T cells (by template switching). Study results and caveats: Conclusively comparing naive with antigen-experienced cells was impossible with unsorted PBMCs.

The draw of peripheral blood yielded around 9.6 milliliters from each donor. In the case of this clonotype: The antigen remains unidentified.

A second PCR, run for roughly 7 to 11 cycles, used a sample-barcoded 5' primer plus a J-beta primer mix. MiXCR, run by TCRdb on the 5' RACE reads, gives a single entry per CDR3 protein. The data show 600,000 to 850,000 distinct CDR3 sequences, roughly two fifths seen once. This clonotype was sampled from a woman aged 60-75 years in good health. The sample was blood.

CDR3 bases: TGTGCCAGCAGTGGACAGGGCGGTGAAAAACTGTTTTTT. Residues: CASSGQGGEKLFF. This chain uses TRBV3-1 with TRBJ1-4, with TRBD1 matching 8 bases. V shed 6 bases, J shed 7 bases, and the junction held 4 bases outside the gene matches. The CDR3 is 13 amino acids. Germline loops: CDR1 LGHDT, CDR2 YNNKEL (reference sequence).